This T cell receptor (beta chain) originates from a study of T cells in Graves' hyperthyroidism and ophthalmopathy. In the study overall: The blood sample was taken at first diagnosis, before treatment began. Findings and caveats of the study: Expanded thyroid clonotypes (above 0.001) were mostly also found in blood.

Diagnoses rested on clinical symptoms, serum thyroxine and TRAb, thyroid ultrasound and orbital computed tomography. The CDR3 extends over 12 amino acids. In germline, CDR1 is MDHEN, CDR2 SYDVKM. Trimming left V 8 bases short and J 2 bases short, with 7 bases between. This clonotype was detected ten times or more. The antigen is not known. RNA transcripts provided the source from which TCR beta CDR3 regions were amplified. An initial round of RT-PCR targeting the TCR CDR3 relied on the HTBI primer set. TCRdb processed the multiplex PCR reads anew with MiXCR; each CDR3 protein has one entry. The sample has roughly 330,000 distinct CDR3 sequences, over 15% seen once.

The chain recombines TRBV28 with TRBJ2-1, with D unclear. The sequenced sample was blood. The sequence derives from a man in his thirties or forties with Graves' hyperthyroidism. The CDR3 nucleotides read TGTGCCAGCGTAACTACCTACAATGAGCAGTTCTTC. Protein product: CASVTTYNEQFF. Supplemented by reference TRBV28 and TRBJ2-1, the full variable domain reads DVKVTQSSRYLVKRTGEKVFLECVQDMDHENMFWYRQDPGLGLRLIYFSYDVKMKEKGDIPEGYSVSREKKERFSLILESASTNQTSMYLCASVTTYNEQFFGPGTRLTVL.